This T cell receptor (beta chain) emerged from a study of T cells in Graves' hyperthyroidism and ophthalmopathy. RNA transcripts served as the template for amplifying TCR beta CDR3 regions. Carried out on the TCR CDR3, a first-round RT-PCR used the HTBI primer set. TCRdb called the multiplex PCR reads again in MiXCR, with one record for every CDR3 protein. The repertoire holds about 720,000 distinct CDR3 sequences, with around 15% as singletons. With 6 bases removed from V and 3 bases from J, the gap between germline ends came to 13 bases. The length of the CDR3 is 14 residues. The receptor's source is a man younger than 35 with Graves' hyperthyroidism. The V call is TRBV12-3 or TRBV12-4, the J call TRBJ2-3, with a weak D call TRBD2 (6 bases). What was sequenced was blood. The CDR3 here is CASSQVEGTDTQYF. The DNA of the CDR3 is TGTGCCAGCAGCCAGGTGGAGGGGACAGATACGCAGTATTTT.